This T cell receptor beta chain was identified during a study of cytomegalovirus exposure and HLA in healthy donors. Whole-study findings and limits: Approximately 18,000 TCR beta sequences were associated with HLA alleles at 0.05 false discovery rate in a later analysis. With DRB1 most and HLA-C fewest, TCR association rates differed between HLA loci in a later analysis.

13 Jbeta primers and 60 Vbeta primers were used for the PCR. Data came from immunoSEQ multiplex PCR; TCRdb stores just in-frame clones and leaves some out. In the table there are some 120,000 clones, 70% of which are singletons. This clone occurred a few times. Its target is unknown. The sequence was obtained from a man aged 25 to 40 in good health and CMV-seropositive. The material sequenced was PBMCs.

The CDR3 coding sequence is TGCGCCAGCAGCATAGCCTCCGGGACAGGAAATGAAAAACTGTTTTTT. It yields the protein CASSIASGTGNEKLFF. This sequence joins TRBV5-1 and TRBJ1-4, with 8 bases matching TRBD1. J was trimmed by 5 bases and V by 4 bases; bases with no gene match: 10. The CDR3 runs 16 residues. CDR1 is SGHRS, CDR2 YFSETQ, per germline.